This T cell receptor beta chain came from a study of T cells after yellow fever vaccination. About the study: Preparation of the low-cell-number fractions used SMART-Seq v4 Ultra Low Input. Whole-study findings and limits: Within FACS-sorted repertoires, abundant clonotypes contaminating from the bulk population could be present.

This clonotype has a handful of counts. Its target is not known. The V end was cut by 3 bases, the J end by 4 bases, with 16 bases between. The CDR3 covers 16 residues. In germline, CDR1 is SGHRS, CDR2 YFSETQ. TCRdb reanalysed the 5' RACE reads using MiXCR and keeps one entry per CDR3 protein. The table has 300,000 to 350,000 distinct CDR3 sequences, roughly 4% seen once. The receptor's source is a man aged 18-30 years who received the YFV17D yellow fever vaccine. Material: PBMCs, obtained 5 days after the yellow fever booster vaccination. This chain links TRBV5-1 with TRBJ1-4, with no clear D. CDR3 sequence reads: CASSSNPGRNNEKLFF. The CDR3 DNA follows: TGCGCCAGCAGCTCAAATCCTGGCAGGAATAATGAAAAACTGTTTTTT. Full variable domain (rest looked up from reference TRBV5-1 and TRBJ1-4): KAGVTQTPRYLIKTRGQQVTLSCSPISGHRSVSWYQQTPGQGLQFLFEYFSETQRNKGNFPGRFSGRQFSNSRSEMNVSTLELGDSALYLCASSSNPGRNNEKLFFGSGTQLSVL.